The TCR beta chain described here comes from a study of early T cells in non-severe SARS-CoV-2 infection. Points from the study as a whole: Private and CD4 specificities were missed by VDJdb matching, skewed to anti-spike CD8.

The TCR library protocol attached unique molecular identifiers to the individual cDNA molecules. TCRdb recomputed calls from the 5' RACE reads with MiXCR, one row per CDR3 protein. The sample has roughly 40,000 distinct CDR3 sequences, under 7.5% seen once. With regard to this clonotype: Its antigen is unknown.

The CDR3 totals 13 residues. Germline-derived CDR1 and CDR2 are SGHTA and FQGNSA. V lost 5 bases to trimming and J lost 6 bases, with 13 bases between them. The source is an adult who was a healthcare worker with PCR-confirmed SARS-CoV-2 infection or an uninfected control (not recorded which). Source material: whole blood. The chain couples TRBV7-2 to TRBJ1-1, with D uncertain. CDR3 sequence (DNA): TGTGCCAGCAGCCATAAAGGGCCCGCTGAAGCTTTCTTT. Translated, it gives CASSHKGPAEAFF. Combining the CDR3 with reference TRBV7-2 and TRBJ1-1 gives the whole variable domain GAGVSQSPSNKVTEKGKDVELRCDPISGHTALYWYRQSLGQGLEFLIYFQGNSAPDKSGLPSDRFSAERTGGSVSTLTIQRTQQEDSAVYLCASSHKGPAEAFFGQGTRLTVV.